These T cell receptor beta chains were read from a single sample in a study of T cell repertoires in cytomegalovirus infection. TCRdb reprocessed the reads via MiXCR and lists one record per CDR3 protein. The sample has 55,000 to 70,000 distinct CDR3 sequences, 25% to 40% seen once. No cognate antigen is known for these TCRs. The sample was PBMCs, sequenced either directly or after in vitro stimulation (not recorded which). Receptors were obtained from a human donor in good health (CMV status not recorded). Some clones in this sample may be carry-over from other donors' samples. Both conserved end residues are part of each CDR3. The D gene is left open where the match is weak. Expanded clones get a size class; other rows say once, few or many, or leave the size out.

v_call	clone_size	d_call	j_call	cdr3_nt	cdr3_aa
TRBV7-6	few	TRBD1	TRBJ1-1	TGTGCCAGCAGCACCACAGGGGGAGGAACTGAAGCTTTCTTT	CASSTTGGGTEAFF
TRBV28	.	.	TRBJ1-5	TGTGCCAGCAGTTTCCCCCAGGGGTCCTACAGTCAGCCCCAGCATTTT	CASSFPQGSYSQPQHF
TRBV25-1	.	TRBD1	TRBJ2-2	TGTGCCAGCAGTGAATCGGGCAGGGGGCGCACCGGGGAGCTGTTTTTT	CASSESGRGRTGELFF
TRBV6-1	.	.	TRBJ2-7	TGTGCCAGCCTTGACCCCGAGTCCTACGAGCAGTACTTC	CASLDPESYEQYF
TRBV19	.	.	TRBJ2-1	TGTGCCAGCGCACGGGCCCACTACAATGAGCAGTTCTTC	CASARAHYNEQFF
TRBV12-3/TRBV12-4	few	.	TRBJ2-7	TGTGCCAGCAGACTTAGCGGAGGCGTCTACGAGCAGTACTTC	CASRLSGGVYEQYF
TRBV7-2	many	TRBD1	TRBJ2-7	TGTGCCAGCAGCTTGACAGGGCTCAACGAGCAGTACTTC	CASSLTGLNEQYF
TRBV20-1	.	.	TRBJ2-7	TGCAGTGCCCCTGTTCCGGGACTTATTACCTACGAGCAGTACTTC	CSAPVPGLITYEQYF
TRBV10-2	.	TRBD1	TRBJ2-7	TGCGCCAGCAGTGAATCCAACAGGGGAGTCTACGAGCAGTACTTC	CASSESNRGVYEQYF
TRBV11-2	.	TRBD1	TRBJ1-6	TGTGCCAGCAGCTTACGGACAGGGGGTAATTCACCCCTCCACTTT	CASSLRTGGNSPLHF
TRBV20-1	few	.	TRBJ2-5	TGCAGTGCTAGTCCCCCCCGGGGTAGGGTAGGAGAGACCCAGTACTTC	CSASPPRGRVGETQYF
TRBV12-3/TRBV12-4	once	TRBD2	TRBJ2-1	TGTGCCAGCACCTTGCTTATAGCGGGGGCCTCCAATGAGCAGTTCTTC	CASTLLIAGASNEQFF
TRBV7-2	few	.	TRBJ2-1	TGTGCCAGCAGCTCATTGGGAACCGGGGACAATGAGCAGTTCTTC	CASSSLGTGDNEQFF
TRBV9	.	.	TRBJ1-2	TGTGCCAGCAGCGTAGCCGGGGTAGGGAGTGGCTACACCTTC	CASSVAGVGSGYTF
TRBV7-2	few	TRBD1	TRBJ1-4	TGTGCCAGCAGCCCAGCAGGGGGGGGCAATGAAAAACTGTTTTTT	CASSPAGGGNEKLFF
TRBV11-3	.	.	TRBJ2-5	TGTGCCAGCAGCTTAGATACGCCGGTCGGGGGTGTACATCAAGAGACCCAGTACTTC	CASSLDTPVGGVHQETQYF
TRBV7-2	.	.	TRBJ2-5	TGTGCCAGCAGCTTAGGGACAATCGGAGGAGAGACCCAGTACTTC	CASSLGTIGGETQYF